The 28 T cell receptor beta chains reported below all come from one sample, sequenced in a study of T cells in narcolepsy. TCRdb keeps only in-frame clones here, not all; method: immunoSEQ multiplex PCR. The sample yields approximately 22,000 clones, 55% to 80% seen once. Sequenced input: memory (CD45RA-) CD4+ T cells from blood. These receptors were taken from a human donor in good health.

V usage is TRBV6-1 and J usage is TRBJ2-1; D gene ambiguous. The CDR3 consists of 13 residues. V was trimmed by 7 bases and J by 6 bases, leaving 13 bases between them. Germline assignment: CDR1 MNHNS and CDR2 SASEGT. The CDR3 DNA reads TGTGCCAGCACCCCACCGAAGGTCAATGAGCAGTTCTTC. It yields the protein CASTPPKVNEQFF.

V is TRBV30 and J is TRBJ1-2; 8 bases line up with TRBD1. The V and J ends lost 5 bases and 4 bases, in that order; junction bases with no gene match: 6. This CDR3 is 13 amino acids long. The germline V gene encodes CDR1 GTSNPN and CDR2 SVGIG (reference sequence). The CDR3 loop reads CAWGRDRPYGYTF. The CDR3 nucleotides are TGTGCCTGGGGCCGGGACAGGCCCTATGGCTACACCTTC.

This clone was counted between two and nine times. The CDR3 loop reads CASRQGYRTGELFF. The CDR3 region has the DNA TGTGCCAGCAGGCAGGGGTATCGGACCGGGGAGCTGTTTTTT. This chain joins TRBV6-1 and TRBJ2-2; TRBD1 might be the D (6 bases). V was clipped by 6 bases and J by 5 bases, with 13 bases between them. The CDR3 consists of 14 residues. Germline CDR1 is MNHNS and CDR2 is SASEGT.

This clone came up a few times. The CDR3 DNA reads as TGTGCCAGCAGCCATGCATGGGACACTGAAGCTTTCTTT. This gives the protein CASSHAWDTEAFF. The chain links TRBV27 to TRBJ1-1; D gene ambiguous. The CDR3 is made up of 13 amino acids. Germline V CDR1 and CDR2: MNHEY, SMNVEV (reference sequence). Trimming took off 6 bases at V and 3 bases at J, with 11 bases between the two ends.

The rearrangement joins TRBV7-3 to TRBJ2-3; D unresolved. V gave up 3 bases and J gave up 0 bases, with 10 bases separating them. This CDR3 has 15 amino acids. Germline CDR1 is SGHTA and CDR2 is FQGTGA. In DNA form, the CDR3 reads TGTGCCAGCAGCTTCGGGCCACCTAGCACAGATACGCAGTATTTT. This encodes CASSFGPPSTDTQYF.

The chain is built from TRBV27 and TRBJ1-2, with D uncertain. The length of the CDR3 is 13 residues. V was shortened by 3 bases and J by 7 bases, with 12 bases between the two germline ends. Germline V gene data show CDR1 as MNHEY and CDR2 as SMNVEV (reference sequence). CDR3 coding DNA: TGTGCCAGCAGTTTTGGAGGGTGGGCTGGCTACACCTTC. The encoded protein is CASSFGGWAGYTF.

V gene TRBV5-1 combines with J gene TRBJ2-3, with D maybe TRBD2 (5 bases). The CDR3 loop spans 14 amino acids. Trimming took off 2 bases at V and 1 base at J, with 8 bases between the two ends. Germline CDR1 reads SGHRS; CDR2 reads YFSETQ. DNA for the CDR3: TGCGCCAGCAGCTTAAGTAGCGGCACAGATACGCAGTATTTT. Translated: CASSLSSGTDTQYF.

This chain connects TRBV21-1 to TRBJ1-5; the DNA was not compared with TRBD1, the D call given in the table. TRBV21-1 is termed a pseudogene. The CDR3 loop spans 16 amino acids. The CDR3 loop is CASRYGLHWHHQPQHF. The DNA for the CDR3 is TGTGCCAGCAGATATGGGCTACATTGGCATCATCAGCCCCAGCATTTT.

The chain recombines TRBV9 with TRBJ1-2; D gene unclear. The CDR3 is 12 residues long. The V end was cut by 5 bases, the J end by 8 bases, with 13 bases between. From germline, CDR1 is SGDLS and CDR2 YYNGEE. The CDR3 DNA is TGTGCCAGCAGTGGCGCAATTGGGGGCTACACCTTC. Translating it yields CASSGAIGGYTF.

This CDR3 is CAWADRNTIYF. CDR3 nucleotides: TGTGCCTGGGCGGACCGGAACACCATATATTTT. The V gene is TRBV30, the J gene TRBJ1-3; D is ambiguous. CDR1 and CDR2 from the germline V gene are GTSNPN and SVGIG (reference sequence). Trimming shortened V by 5 bases and J by 7 bases, and 9 bases separated the two germline ends. The CDR3 is 11 amino acids. Variable domain in full (rest from reference TRBV30 and TRBJ1-3): SQTIHQWPATLVQPVGSPLSLECTVEGTSNPNLYWYRQAAGRGLQLLFYSVGIGQISSEVPQNLSASRPQDRQFILSSKKLLLSDSGFYLCAWADRNTIYFGEGSWLTVV.

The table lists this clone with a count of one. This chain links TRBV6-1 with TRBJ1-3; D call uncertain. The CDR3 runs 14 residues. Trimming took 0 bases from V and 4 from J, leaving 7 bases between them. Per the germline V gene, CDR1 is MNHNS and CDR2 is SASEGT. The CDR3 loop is CASSEAGLGNTIYF. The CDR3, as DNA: TGTGCCAGCAGTGAAGCTGGGCTAGGAAACACCATATATTTT.

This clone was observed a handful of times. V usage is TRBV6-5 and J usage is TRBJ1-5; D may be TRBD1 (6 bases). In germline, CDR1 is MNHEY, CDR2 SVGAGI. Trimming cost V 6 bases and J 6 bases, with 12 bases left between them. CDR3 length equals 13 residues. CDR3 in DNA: TGTGCCAGCAGCCCAGACAGGCTTCAGCCCCAGCATTTT. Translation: CASSPDRLQPQHF.

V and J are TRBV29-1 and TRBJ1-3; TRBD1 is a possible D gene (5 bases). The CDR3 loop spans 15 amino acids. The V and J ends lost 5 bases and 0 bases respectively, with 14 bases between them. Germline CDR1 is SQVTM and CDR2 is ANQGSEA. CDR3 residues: CSVLTGTGSGNTIYF. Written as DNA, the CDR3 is TGCAGCGTTCTAACGGGGACTGGCTCTGGAAACACCATATATTTT.

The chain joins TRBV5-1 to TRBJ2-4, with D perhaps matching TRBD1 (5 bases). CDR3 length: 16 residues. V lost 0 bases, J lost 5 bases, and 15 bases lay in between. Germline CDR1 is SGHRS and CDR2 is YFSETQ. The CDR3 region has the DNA TGCGCCAGCAGCTTGGAGGGCCCCAGGGCCCAAAACATTCAGTACTTC. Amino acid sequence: CASSLEGPRAQNIQYF.

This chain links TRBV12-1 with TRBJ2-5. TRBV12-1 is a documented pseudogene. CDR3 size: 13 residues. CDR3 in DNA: TGTGCCAGCAGCGCAGGGTCGGGGGAGACCCAGTACTTC. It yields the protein CASSAGSGETQYF.

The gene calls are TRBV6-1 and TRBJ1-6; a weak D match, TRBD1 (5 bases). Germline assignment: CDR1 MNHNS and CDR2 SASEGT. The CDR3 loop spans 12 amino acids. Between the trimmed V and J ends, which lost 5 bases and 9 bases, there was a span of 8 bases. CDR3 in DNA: TGTGCCAGCAGTAGGGGCTGTTCACCCCTCCACTTT. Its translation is CASSRGCSPLHF.

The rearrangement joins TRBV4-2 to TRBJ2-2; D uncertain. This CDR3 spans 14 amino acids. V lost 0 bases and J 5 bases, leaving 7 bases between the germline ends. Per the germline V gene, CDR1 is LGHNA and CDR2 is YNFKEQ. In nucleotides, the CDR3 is TGTGCCAGCAGCCAAGATCGGCGGACCGGGGAGCTGTTTTTT. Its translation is CASSQDRRTGELFF.

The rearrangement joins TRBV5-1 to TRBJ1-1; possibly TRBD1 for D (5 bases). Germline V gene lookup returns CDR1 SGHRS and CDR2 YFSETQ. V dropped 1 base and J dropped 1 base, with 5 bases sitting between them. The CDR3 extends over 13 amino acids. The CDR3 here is CASSLTGNTEAFF. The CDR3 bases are TGCGCCAGCAGCTTGACAGGGAACACTGAAGCTTTCTTT.

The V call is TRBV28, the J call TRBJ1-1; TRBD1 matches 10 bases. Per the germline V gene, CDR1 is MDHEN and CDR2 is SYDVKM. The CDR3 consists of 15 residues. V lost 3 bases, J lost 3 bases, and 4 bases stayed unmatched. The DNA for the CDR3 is TGTGCCAGCAGTTTCGATGACAGGGGGCACACTGAAGCTTTCTTT. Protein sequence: CASSFDDRGHTEAFF.

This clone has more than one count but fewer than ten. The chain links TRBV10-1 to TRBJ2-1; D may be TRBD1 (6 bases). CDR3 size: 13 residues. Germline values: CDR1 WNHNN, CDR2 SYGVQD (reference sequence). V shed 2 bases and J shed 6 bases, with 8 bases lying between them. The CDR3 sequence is CASSETGRNEQFF. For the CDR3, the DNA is TGCGCCAGCAGTGAGACAGGGCGCAATGAGCAGTTCTTC.

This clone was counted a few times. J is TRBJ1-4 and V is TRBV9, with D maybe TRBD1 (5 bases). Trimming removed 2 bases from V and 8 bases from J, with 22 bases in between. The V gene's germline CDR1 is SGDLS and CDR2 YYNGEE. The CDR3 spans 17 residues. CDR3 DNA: TGTGCCAGCAGCGTCGGGGGTTCCTCAATCTTGGGGGAAAAACTGTTTTTT. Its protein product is CASSVGGSSILGEKLFF.

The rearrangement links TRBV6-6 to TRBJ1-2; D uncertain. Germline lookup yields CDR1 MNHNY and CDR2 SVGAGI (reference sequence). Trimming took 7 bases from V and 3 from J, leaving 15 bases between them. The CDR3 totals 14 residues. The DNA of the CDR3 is TGTGCCAGCACCTCCAGTCTAATAGACTATGGCTACACCTTC. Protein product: CASTSSLIDYGYTF.

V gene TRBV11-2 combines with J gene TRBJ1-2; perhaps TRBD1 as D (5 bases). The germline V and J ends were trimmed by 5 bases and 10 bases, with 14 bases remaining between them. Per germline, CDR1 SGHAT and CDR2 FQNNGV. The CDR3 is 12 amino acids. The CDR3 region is CASSDRGTVYTF. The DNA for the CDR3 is TGTGCCAGCAGCGACCGAGGGACGGTCTACACCTTC.

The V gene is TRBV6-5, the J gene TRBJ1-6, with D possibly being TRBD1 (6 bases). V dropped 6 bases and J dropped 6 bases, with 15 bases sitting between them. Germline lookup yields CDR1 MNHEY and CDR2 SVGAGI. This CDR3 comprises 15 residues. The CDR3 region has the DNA TGTGCCAGCAGAATTACGCCGGACAGTAATTCACCCCTCCACTTT. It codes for CASRITPDSNSPLHF.

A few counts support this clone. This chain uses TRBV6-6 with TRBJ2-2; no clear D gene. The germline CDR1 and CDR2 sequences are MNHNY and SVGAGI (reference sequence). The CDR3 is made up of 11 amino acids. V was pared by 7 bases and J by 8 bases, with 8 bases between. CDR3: CASNIWGELFF. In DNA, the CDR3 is TGTGCCAGCAATATCTGGGGGGAGCTGTTTTTT.

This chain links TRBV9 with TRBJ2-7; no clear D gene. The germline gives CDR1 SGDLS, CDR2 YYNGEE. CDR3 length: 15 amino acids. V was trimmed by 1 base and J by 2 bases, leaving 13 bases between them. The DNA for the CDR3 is TGTGCCAGCAGCGTAACCGGCGACGGAACCTACGAGCAGTACTTC. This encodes CASSVTGDGTYEQYF.

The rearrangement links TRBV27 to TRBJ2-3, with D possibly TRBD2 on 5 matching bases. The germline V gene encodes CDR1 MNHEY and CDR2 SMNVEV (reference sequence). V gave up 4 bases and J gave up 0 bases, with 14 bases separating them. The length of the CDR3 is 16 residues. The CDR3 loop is CASSSLAGKSTDTQYF. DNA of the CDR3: TGTGCCAGCAGTTCCCTGGCGGGCAAGAGCACAGATACGCAGTATTTT.

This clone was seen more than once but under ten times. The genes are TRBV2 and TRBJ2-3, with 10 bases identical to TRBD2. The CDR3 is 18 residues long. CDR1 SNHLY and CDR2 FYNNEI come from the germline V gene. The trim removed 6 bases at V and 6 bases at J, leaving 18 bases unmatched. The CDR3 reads CASRYGSLAGGPTDTQYF. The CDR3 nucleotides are TGTGCCAGCAGGTACGGATCCTTAGCGGGAGGCCCAACGGATACGCAGTATTTT.